These T cell receptor beta chains were read from a single sample in a study of T cell changes during pregnancy in multiple sclerosis. The table came from immunoSEQ multiplex PCR; TCRdb's copy has only in-frame clones and leaves some out. The sample lists fewer than 60,000 clones, about nine tenths seen once, with approximately 1% in the top ten. Here the sequenced sample was peripheral blood, taken after pregnancy. All receptors come from a female donor in good health, enrolled as a control in a pregnancy study. The CDR3 runs from the conserved cysteine through the conserved F or W. A D gene is named only where the DNA matches it firmly.

cdr3_aa,cdr3_nt,v_call,j_call,d_call
CASSYGTDYGLDTQYF,TGTGCCAGCAGTTACGGGACGGACTACGGTTTAGATACGCAGTATTTT,TRBV6-5,TRBJ2-3,.
CASSLAGAEQYF,TGCGCCAGCAGCTTGGCTGGGGCCGAGCAGTACTTC,TRBV5-1,TRBJ2-7,.
CASSVGASGGASEQFF,TGTGCCAGCAGCGTAGGAGCTAGCGGGGGGGCCTCAGAGCAGTTCTTC,TRBV9,TRBJ2-1,TRBD2
CASRTQGLNIQYF,TGTGCCAGCCGTACACAGGGGCTGAACATTCAGTACTTC,TRBV6-5,TRBJ2-4,TRBD1
CASSSGGGALTDTQYF,TGTGCCAGCAGCTCTGGGGGAGGGGCCCTCACAGATACGCAGTATTTT,TRBV9,TRBJ2-3,TRBD2
CASSLAGPYNEQFF,TGTGCCAGCTCCCTAGCGGGGCCCTACAATGAGCAGTTCTTC,TRBV9,TRBJ2-1,TRBD2
CASSGGLQPYEQYF,TGTGCCAGCAGTGGGGGGCTACAACCCTACGAGCAGTACTTC,TRBV6-1,TRBJ2-7,.
CASSARDGPGGNQPQHF,TGTGCCAGCAGTGCGCGGGACGGGCCAGGGGGGAATCAGCCCCAGCATTTT,TRBV6-1,TRBJ1-5,TRBD1
CASSSQGTAYNEQFF,TGTGCCAGCAGCTCACAGGGGACCGCCTACAATGAGCAGTTCTTC,TRBV13,TRBJ2-1,TRBD1
CASNPGDRSTNYGYTF,TGTGCCAGCAACCCCGGAGACAGGAGCACTAACTATGGCTACACCTTC,TRBV27,TRBJ1-2,.
CASSDGGGVLETQYF,TGTGCCAGCAGTGATGGCGGGGGGGTGCTGGAGACCCAGTACTTC,TRBV2,TRBJ2-5,TRBD2
CAWTPRGYPYEQYF,TGTGCCTGGACCCCCCGCGGTTATCCCTACGAGCAGTACTTC,TRBV30,TRBJ2-7,.
CATSRDRTGNTGELFF,TGTGCCACCAGCAGAGATAGGACAGGGAACACCGGGGAGCTGTTTTTT,TRBV15,TRBJ2-2,TRBD1
CASSSTYLQTEAFF,TGTGCCAGCAGTTCCACCTATCTCCAAACTGAAGCTTTCTTT,TRBV6-5,TRBJ1-1,.